Each of the 21 T cell receptor beta chains below was sequenced from the same sample in a study of graft-versus-host responses after intestinal transplantation. Sequencing was performed with immunoSEQ multiplex PCR; in TCRdb, only in-frame clones are kept and a portion is missing. The sample yields approximately 100,000 clones, approximately 85% seen once. Source: PBMCs, taken 255 days after intestinal transplant. These receptors were taken from a human patient who received an intestinal transplant, so some T cells may come from the graft donor.

V gene TRBV27 combines with J gene TRBJ1-2; D is perhaps TRBD1 (5 bases). With 4 bases removed from V and 7 bases from J, the gap between germline ends came to 10 bases. Germline V lookup: CDR1 MNHEY, CDR2 SMNVEV (reference sequence). The CDR3 covers 12 residues. CDR3 in DNA: TGTGCCAGCAGTTCCGGACATTTTGGCTACACCTTC. Its protein product is CASSSGHFGYTF.

The rearrangement joins TRBV6-1 to TRBJ2-1, with D perhaps matching TRBD1 (5 bases). There are 14 residues in the CDR3. V was pared by 9 bases and J by 7 bases, with 19 bases between. Germline loops: CDR1 MNHNS, CDR2 SASEGT. The chain's CDR3 is CASIERGSKNEQFF. In DNA, the CDR3 is TGTGCCAGTATTGAAAGGGGCTCGAAGAATGAGCAGTTCTTC.

The chain combines TRBV27 with TRBJ2-1, with TRBD1 matching 8 bases. Germline CDR1 reads MNHEY; CDR2 reads SMNVEV (reference sequence). With V trimmed by 6 bases and J by 3 bases, 4 bases remained unmatched. CDR3 size: 14 residues. The CDR3 nucleotides are TGTGCCAGCAGCTCTACAGGGGGCTACAATGAGCAGTTCTTC. Amino acid sequence: CASSSTGGYNEQFF.

The chain couples TRBV4-2 to TRBJ2-7, with D perhaps TRBD2 (5 bases). CDR1 and CDR2 (germline): LGHNA, YNFKEQ. V was pared by 0 bases and J by 1 base, with 10 bases between. The CDR3 has 15 amino acids. CDR3 in DNA: TGTGCCAGCAGCCAAGAATCAAGAGGGTCCTACGAGCAGTACTTC. It specifies CASSQESRGSYEQYF.

The rearrangement links TRBV5-4 to TRBJ2-3; D not certain. The germline V gene has CDR1 SGHNT and CDR2 YYREEE (reference sequence). V gave up 1 base and J gave up 5 bases, with 11 bases separating them. The CDR3 length is 14 residues. The CDR3 spells CASSLRQGVDTQYF. CDR3 DNA: TGTGCCAGCAGCTTGAGGCAAGGTGTAGATACGCAGTATTTT. Full variable domain (rest looked up from reference TRBV5-4 and TRBJ2-3): ETGVTQSPTHLIKTRGQQVTLRCSSQSGHNTVSWYQQALGQGPQFIFQYYREEENGRGNFPPRFSGLQFPNYSSELNVNALELDDSALYLCASSLRQGVDTQYFGPGTRLTVL.

This chain uses TRBV7-9 with TRBJ2-3; TRBD1 aligns across 8 bases. After removal of 3 bases from V and 2 bases from J, the junction contained 1 base not matched to a gene. The CDR3 length is 14 residues. Germline CDR1 and CDR2: SEHNR and FQNEAQ (reference sequence). The CDR3 coding sequence is TGTGCCAGCAGCTTGGGACAGGACACAGATACGCAGTATTTT. Translated, it gives CASSLGQDTDTQYF. Filled out from reference TRBV7-9 and TRBJ2-3, the complete variable domain reads DTGVSQNPRHKITKRGQNVTFRCDPISEHNRLYWYRQTLGQGPEFLTYFQNEAQLEKSRLLSDRFSAERPKGSFSTLEIQRTEQGDSAMYLCASSLGQDTDTQYFGPGTRLTVL.

V is TRBV28 and J is TRBJ2-3, with D possibly TRBD2 on 5 matching bases. V was trimmed by 2 bases and J by 6 bases, leaving 9 bases between them. Germline CDR1 MDHEN, CDR2 SYDVKM. The CDR3 extends over 13 amino acids. The CDR3 loop reads CASSLDTRDTQYF. The CDR3 DNA reads TGTGCCAGCAGTTTAGACACTAGGGATACGCAGTATTTT.

V is TRBV6-5 and J is TRBJ2-7; possibly TRBD2 for D (6 bases). V was trimmed by 6 bases and J by 2 bases, leaving 14 bases between them. The CDR3 spans 14 residues. Germline values: CDR1 MNHEY, CDR2 SVGAGI. CDR3 residues: CASRRIGEAYEQYV. CDR3 DNA: TGTGCCAGCAGACGTATAGGGGAGGCCTACGAGCAGTACGTC.

The chain has TRBV7-9 and TRBJ2-3, with 7 bases lining up with TRBD2. The V and J ends lost 5 bases and 0 bases, in that order; junction bases with no gene match: 5. The CDR3 spans 15 residues. Germline-derived CDR1 and CDR2 are SEHNR and FQNEAQ (reference sequence). The CDR3 bases are TGTGCCAGCAGCCACGGGAGGACCAGCACAGATACGCAGTATTTT. Protein sequence: CASSHGRTSTDTQYF. Variable domain in full (rest from reference TRBV7-9 and TRBJ2-3): DTGVSQNPRHKITKRGQNVTFRCDPISEHNRLYWYRQTLGQGPEFLTYFQNEAQLEKSRLLSDRFSAERPKGSFSTLEIQRTEQGDSAMYLCASSHGRTSTDTQYFGPGTRLTVL.

The CDR3 DNA reads as TGTGCCAGCAGCCCCGCCGGGTCAGATACGCAGTATTTT. Translating gives CASSPAGSDTQYF. This sequence joins TRBV6-5 and TRBJ2-3; the D is unclear. The CDR3 covers 13 residues. Germline CDR1 MNHEY, CDR2 SVGAGI. With 6 bases removed from V and 4 bases from J, the gap between germline ends came to 11 bases.

The chain has TRBV6-1 and TRBJ2-1; tentatively, D is TRBD1 or TRBD2 (5 bases each). Trimming removed 8 bases from V and 6 bases from J, with 20 bases in between. The CDR3 consists of 15 residues. The V gene's germline CDR1 is MNHNS and CDR2 SASEGT. The CDR3 nucleotides read TGTGCCAGCGGACAAGCGGACGCCCCTTCCAATGAGCAGTTCTTC. This codes for CASGQADAPSNEQFF.

This chain connects TRBV6-5 to TRBJ2-1; the D call may be TRBD1 or TRBD2 (6 bases each). Trimming removed 6 bases from V and 10 bases from J, with 22 bases in between. This CDR3 is built from 15 residues. Germline assignment: CDR1 MNHEY and CDR2 SVGAGI. For the CDR3, the DNA is TGTGCCAGCAGCCCCCTCGGGGGCCCTCCCGAGGAGCAGTTCTTC. Translated: CASSPLGGPPEEQFF.

The chain couples TRBV28 to TRBJ1-5, with D possibly being TRBD1 (6 bases). From germline, CDR1 is MDHEN and CDR2 SYDVKM. V lost 2 bases and J 6 bases, leaving 20 bases between the germline ends. The CDR3 length is 17 residues. The CDR3 nucleotides read TGTGCCAGCAGTTTAATCAGGAGGGGGACTTTTCCTCAGCCCCAGCATTTT. Protein sequence: CASSLIRRGTFPQPQHF.

The chain employs TRBV7-9 and TRBJ1-3; TRBD1 agrees at 7 bases. Germline CDR1 reads SEHNR; CDR2 reads FQNEAQ (reference sequence). The ends lost 4 bases at V and 4 bases at J; junction bases unmatched: 4. The CDR3 length is 14 residues. CDR3 nucleotides: TGTGCCAGCAGCTCCAGGGACAGCGGAAACACCATATATTTT. It specifies CASSSRDSGNTIYF.

The chain links TRBV7-6 to TRBJ2-7, with a possible D match to TRBD1 (6 bases). Germline loops: CDR1 SGHVS, CDR2 FNYEAQ. This CDR3 has 15 residues. Trimming took 5 bases from V and 3 from J, leaving 17 bases between them. In DNA, the CDR3 is TGTGCCAGCAGCGCAGGGGAGACCGTTTACTACGAGCAGTACTTC. As protein: CASSAGETVYYEQYF.

This chain links TRBV5-1 with TRBJ2-3; D is perhaps TRBD1 (6 bases). The ends were cut back, 2 bases at V and 5 bases at J, with 12 bases in the middle. The CDR3 covers 14 residues. Germline CDR1 reads SGHRS; CDR2 reads YFSETQ. CDR3 coding DNA: TGCGCCAGCAGCTTCCGACAGGTTGAAGATACGCAGTATTTT. It is translated as CASSFRQVEDTQYF.

The gene calls are TRBV9 and TRBJ1-4, with D unclear. Germline CDR1 is SGDLS and CDR2 is YYNGEE. Trimming cost V 4 bases and J 1 base, with 8 bases left between them. The CDR3 extends over 14 amino acids. The CDR3 DNA follows: TGTGCCAGCAGCCCCCAACTAACTAATGAAAAACTGTTTTTT. It encodes CASSPQLTNEKLFF.

The V and J genes are TRBV6-1 and TRBJ2-1; D is unclear. Germline lookup yields CDR1 MNHNS and CDR2 SASEGT. The CDR3 totals 14 residues. The germline V and J ends were trimmed by 6 bases and 0 bases, with 9 bases remaining between them. CDR3 coding DNA: TGTGCCAGCAGCGGTCTGAGCTCCTACAATGAGCAGTTCTTC. Translation: CASSGLSSYNEQFF.

The CDR3 reads CASSLEAGAYEQYF. Written as DNA, the CDR3 is TGCGCCAGCAGCTTGGAAGCGGGGGCCTACGAGCAGTACTTC. This sequence joins TRBV5-1 and TRBJ2-7, with 8 nucleotides matching TRBD2. Germline-derived CDR1 and CDR2 are SGHRS and YFSETQ. The length of the CDR3 is 14 residues. After removal of 0 bases from V and 2 bases from J, the junction contained 1 base not matched to a gene.

This chain connects TRBV4-1 to TRBJ1-2, with D possibly matching TRBD1 (6 bases). This CDR3 is 12 amino acids long. CDR1 and CDR2 from the germline V gene are MGHRA and YSYEKL. The ends were cut back, 2 bases at V and 9 bases at J, with 10 bases in the middle. The CDR3 protein is CASSQLQGRYTF. The CDR3, as DNA: TGCGCCAGCAGCCAACTACAGGGTCGCTACACCTTC.

The chain is built from TRBV25-1 and TRBJ2-1, with 10 bases aligning to TRBD1. Trimming took 5 bases from V and 3 from J; bases not matched to a gene: 7. The CDR3 has 16 amino acids. Per germline, CDR1 MGHDK and CDR2 SYGVNS. CDR3 region: CASSPTTGGDYNEQFF. The CDR3 coding sequence is TGTGCCAGCAGTCCGACGACAGGGGGCGACTACAATGAGCAGTTCTTC.